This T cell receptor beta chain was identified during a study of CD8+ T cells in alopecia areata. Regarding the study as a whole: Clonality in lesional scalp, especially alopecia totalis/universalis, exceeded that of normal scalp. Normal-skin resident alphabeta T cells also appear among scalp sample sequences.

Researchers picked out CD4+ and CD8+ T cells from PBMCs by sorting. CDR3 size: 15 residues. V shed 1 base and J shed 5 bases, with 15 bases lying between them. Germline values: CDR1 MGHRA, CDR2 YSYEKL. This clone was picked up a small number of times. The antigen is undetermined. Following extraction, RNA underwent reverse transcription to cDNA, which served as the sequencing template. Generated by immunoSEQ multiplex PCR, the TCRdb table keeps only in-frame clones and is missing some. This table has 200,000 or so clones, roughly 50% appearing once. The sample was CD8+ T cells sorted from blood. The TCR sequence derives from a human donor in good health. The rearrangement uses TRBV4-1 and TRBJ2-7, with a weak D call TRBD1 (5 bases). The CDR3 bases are TGCGCCAGCAGCCAAGCGGCCGCAGGGCTTAACGAGCAGTACTTC. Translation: CASSQAAAGLNEQYF.